Below, 13 T cell receptor beta chains from the same sample are listed, as sequenced in a study of vaccination and CD4 T cells after COVID-19. TCRdb passed the PCR reads through MiXCR, listing each CDR3 protein once. The repertoire holds approximately 14,000 distinct CDR3 sequences, with 69% as singletons. The source material was CD4+ T cells from blood, sampled after SARS-CoV-2 vaccination. The source of these receptors is a human donor who had recovered from COVID-19.

The rearrangement uses TRBV19 and TRBJ1-4, with TRBD1 as a possible D gene (6 bases). CDR3 length: 14 amino acids. V lost 7 bases and J 7 bases, leaving 16 bases between the germline ends. Germline V gene data show CDR1 as LNHDA and CDR2 as SQIVND (reference sequence). This CDR3 is CASTLRGGGEKLFF. The CDR3 DNA sequence: TGTGCCAGTACGCTCAGGGGCGGAGGTGAAAAACTGTTTTTT.

The J gene is TRBJ2-7, the V gene TRBV20-1; the match to TRBD1 covers 9 bases. Trimming removed 3 bases from V and 2 bases from J; junction bases left unmatched: 2. CDR3 length: 13 amino acids. Germline CDR1 and CDR2: DFQATT and SNEGSKA (reference sequence). The CDR3 sequence: CSARRQGAYEQYF. CDR3 sequence (DNA): TGCAGTGCTAGGAGACAGGGGGCCTACGAGCAGTACTTC.

V usage is TRBV20-1 and J usage is TRBJ1-5, with no clear D. There are 14 residues in the CDR3. Germline CDR1 reads DFQATT; CDR2 reads SNEGSKA (reference sequence). Deletions cut 5 bases from V and 2 bases from J, with 13 bases between. This chain's CDR3 is CSAPPYGGNQPQHF. DNA of the CDR3: TGCAGTGCTCCCCCTTATGGGGGCAATCAGCCCCAGCATTTT.

This clonotype was found once. The rearrangement uses TRBV7-3 and TRBJ2-1; D is possibly TRBD1 (6 bases). V lost 2 bases, J lost 8 bases, and 13 bases lay in between. The CDR3 length is 14 residues. Looked up from germline, CDR1 is SGHTA and CDR2 is FQGTGA. The DNA for the CDR3 is TGTGCCAGCAGCTTATCAGGGGTATCGGATGAGCAGTTCTTC. Encoded protein: CASSLSGVSDEQFF.

This clonotype occurred a few times. The chain links TRBV2 to TRBJ2-5, with 7 bases identical to TRBD1. Looked up from germline, CDR1 is SNHLY and CDR2 is FYNNEI. CDR3 length: 13 amino acids. V gave up 4 bases and J gave up 5 bases; unmatched junction bases: 4. CDR3 DNA sequence: TGTGCCAGCAGTGTTGAGGGGGCTGAGACCCAGTACTTC. Translated, it gives CASSVEGAETQYF.

The V call is TRBV7-9, the J call TRBJ2-7, with D possibly being TRBD1 (5 bases). This CDR3 region has 13 residues. In germline, CDR1 is SEHNR, CDR2 FQNEAQ (reference sequence). The V gene lost 4 bases and the J gene lost 4 bases, with 11 bases spanning the gap. The CDR3 region has the DNA TGTGCCAGCAGCTCTATACAGGTTTACGAGCAGTACTTC. It encodes CASSSIQVYEQYF.

This clonotype is deemed medium-sized. The rearrangement joins TRBV20-1 to TRBJ1-5; possible D gene TRBD1, 5 bases. With 4 bases removed from V and 0 bases from J, the gap between germline ends came to 16 bases. Germline-derived CDR1 and CDR2 are DFQATT and SNEGSKA (reference sequence). The length of the CDR3 is 16 residues. This CDR3 reads CSANKDSGNSNQPQHF. CDR3 in DNA: TGCAGTGCTAACAAAGACAGTGGAAATAGCAATCAGCCCCAGCATTTT.

The J gene is TRBJ2-4, the V gene TRBV4-1, with D perhaps TRBD1 or TRBD2 (7 bases each). The length of the CDR3 is 17 residues. Germline CDR1 reads MGHRA; CDR2 reads YSYEKL. The V end lost 0 bases, the J end lost 3 bases, and 15 bases lay between the germline ends. The CDR3 DNA sequence: TGCGCCAGCAGCCAAGACCACAGGGGAGGGGGCAAAAACATTCAGTACTTC. Amino acid sequence: CASSQDHRGGGKNIQYF.

The CDR3 protein is CASSTRLAPDTQYF. CDR3 nucleotide sequence: TGTGCCAGCAGTACACGACTAGCTCCAGATACGCAGTATTTT. The chain joins TRBV27 to TRBJ2-3, with 7 bases lining up with TRBD2. Germline V gene lookup returns CDR1 MNHEY and CDR2 SMNVEV (reference sequence). Germline trimming cut 5 bases from V and 4 bases from J; bases unmatched to any gene: 6. There are 14 residues in the CDR3.

The J gene is TRBJ1-2, the V gene TRBV6-1; D is unresolved. The germline CDR1 and CDR2 sequences are MNHNS and SASEGT. This CDR3 spans 11 amino acids. The ends were cut back, 5 bases at V and 6 bases at J, with 7 bases in the middle. CDR3 sequence (DNA): TGTGCCAGCAGTAGGGAGCATGGCTACACCTTC. This codes for CASSREHGYTF.

This chain connects TRBV6-5 to TRBJ1-4; a possible D gene is TRBD1 (5 bases). The CDR3 contains 15 residues. The germline V gene encodes CDR1 MNHEY and CDR2 SVGAGI. The V gene lost 2 bases and the J gene lost 8 bases, with 15 bases spanning the gap. In DNA, the CDR3 is TGTGCCAGCAGTTACCGGGGGTCGGTAGGGGAAAAACTGTTTTTT. It is translated as CASSYRGSVGEKLFF.

As DNA, the CDR3 is TGCAGTGCTAGCATTTGGGGTTCTGATGGCTACACCTTC. Protein product: CSASIWGSDGYTF. V is TRBV20-1 and J is TRBJ1-2, with no clear D. V dropped 3 bases and J dropped 6 bases, with 14 bases sitting between them. Looked up from germline, CDR1 is DFQATT and CDR2 is SNEGSKA (reference sequence). This CDR3 region has 13 residues.

In DNA, the CDR3 is TGTGCCAGCGGGGGTAATGGCTACACCTTC. Translating gives CASGGNGYTF. The chain combines TRBV28 with TRBJ1-2; possible D gene TRBD1, 5 bases. The CDR3 runs 10 residues. CDR1 is MDHEN, CDR2 SYDVKM, per germline. V dropped 8 bases and J dropped 6 bases, with 7 bases sitting between them.